These 5 T cell receptor beta chains were all obtained from the same sample, sequenced in a study of cytomegalovirus exposure and HLA in healthy donors. In the PCR, 60 Vbeta and 13 Jbeta primers were used. Using immunoSEQ multiplex PCR, the repertoire was profiled, and TCRdb retains in-frame clones only, with some absent. The profile covers 95,000 to 150,000 clones, with roughly 78% appearing a single time and less than 5% taken by the ten largest. The sequenced material came from PBMCs. These TCRs come from a man aged 30 to 45 in good health and CMV-seronegative.

The rearrangement uses TRBV6-6 and TRBJ2-7; 9 nucleotides match TRBD1. The CDR3 has 15 residues. Looked up from germline, CDR1 is MNHNY and CDR2 is SVGAGI (reference sequence). V lost 0 bases and J lost 7; bases outside the gene matches: 7. Written as DNA, the CDR3 is TGTGCCAGCAGTTACTCGGGACAGGGTATGGTGGAGCAGTACTTC. Its translation is CASSYSGQGMVEQYF.

This clone was found a few times. The chain recombines TRBV10-3 with TRBJ2-1, with D possibly being TRBD2 (6 bases). Germline CDR1 reads ENHRY; CDR2 reads SYGVKD. The length of the CDR3 is 12 residues. V was cut by 0 bases and J by 15 bases, with 12 bases left in between. The CDR3 nucleotides read TGTGCCATCAGTGAGTCGGGCGGGGCTACGTTCTTC. Translation: CAISESGGATFF.

The genes are TRBV6-1 and TRBJ2-3; 11 bases map to TRBD2. V lost 1 base and J lost 4; bases outside the gene matches: 7. The V gene's germline CDR1 is MNHNS and CDR2 SASEGT. CDR3 length: 17 residues. The CDR3 region has the DNA TGTGCCAGCAGTGAAGAGGGTAGCGGGGGGGCGGCAGATACGCAGTATTTT. Translated: CASSEEGSGGAADTQYF.

This clone was seen only once. V usage is TRBV4-1 and J usage is TRBJ2-7, with 8 positions matching TRBD2. Per the germline V gene, CDR1 is MGHRA and CDR2 is YSYEKL. The CDR3 loop spans 16 amino acids. With V trimmed by 0 bases and J by 2 bases, 6 bases remained unmatched. The CDR3 DNA is TGCGCCAGCAGCCAAGATCCGGGGGGGCCAACCTACGAGCAGTACTTC. Its protein is CASSQDPGGPTYEQYF.

The gene calls are TRBV7-9 and TRBJ2-1; 8 bases are shared with TRBD1. This CDR3 is built from 15 residues. The germline V gene encodes CDR1 SEHNR and CDR2 FQNEAQ (reference sequence). J was trimmed by 2 bases and V by 2 bases; bases with no gene match: 2. The CDR3 sequence: CASSLSDRAYNEQFF. The DNA for the CDR3 is TGTGCCAGCAGCTTATCGGACAGGGCCTACAATGAGCAGTTCTTC. Together with reference TRBV7-9 and TRBJ2-1, the CDR3 gives the full variable domain: DTGVSQNPRHKITKRGQNVTFRCDPISEHNRLYWYRQTLGQGPEFLTYFQNEAQLEKSRLLSDRFSAERPKGSFSTLEIQRTEQGDSAMYLCASSLSDRAYNEQFFGPGTRLTVL.